This T cell receptor beta chain was sequenced in a study of T cells in women clearing cervical HPV infection. Study-wide results and caveats: Repertoire richness, not evenness, was significantly elevated in CIN3+ cases versus controls. Cases carried less TRBV6-7 than controls: roughly 0.12% versus 0.17%.

Here immunoSEQ multiplex PCR was the method, and the copy in TCRdb shows in-frame clones only, minus some. The clone table shows around 31,000 clones, with the ten largest holding approximately 4.2%. Note on this clone: Its matching antigen is unknown. From the germline J gene comes the end of the CDR3, since the read stops 3 residues before it.

The CDR3 is made up of 15 amino acids. Germline lookup yields CDR1 MDHEN and CDR2 SYDVKM. Trimming left V 6 bases short and J 2 bases short, with 16 bases between. The source of this sequence is a woman between 18 and 75 years old with a cervical HPV16 infection that either progressed to CIN3+ or cleared (not recorded which). The J gene is TRBJ1-1, the V gene TRBV28, with D perhaps TRBD1 (6 bases). Sequenced: blood buffy coat. The CDR3 loop is CASRSRGAGNTEAFF. The part of the CDR3 DNA that was read is TGTGCCAGCAGGTCCCGGGGGGCAGGAAACACTGAA. The complete variable domain, with remaining parts taken from reference TRBV28 and TRBJ1-1, reads DVKVTQSSRYLVKRTGEKVFLECVQDMDHENMFWYRQDPGLGLRLIYFSYDVKMKEKGDIPEGYSVSREKKERFSLILESASTNQTSMYLCASRSRGAGNTEAFFGQGTRLTVV.